The rows below give T cell receptor beta chains drawn from one sample of a study of T cell responses to AZD1222 COVID-19 vaccine. Sequencing used immunoSEQ multiplex PCR; TCRdb keeps in-frame clones, though not all of them. The sample has about 97,000 clones, roughly nine tenths seen once. The sequences come from peripheral blood, collected on day 0 of AZD1222 vaccination. The source is an adult in good health. CDR3s leave out the opening cysteine and the closing phenylalanine or tryptophan. The order of the fields is V gene, J gene, CDR3 protein.

>TRBV5-1|TRBJ1-2
ASSPQPTGGGYGYT
>TRBV5-1|TRBJ2-1
ASRLTDTSYNEQF
>TRBV29-1|TRBJ1-4
SVQIVSNEKLF
>TRBV11-2|TRBJ1-2
ASSLVPSSVSGYT
>TRBV19|TRBJ2-1
ASSGLHYNEQF
>TRBV7-2|TRBJ2-5
ASNLPGAETQY
>TRBV19|TRBJ2-7
ATSDRVLYEQY
>TRBV10-1|TRBJ2-1
ASSQVAGGPDEQF
>TRBV9|TRBJ1-5
ASSVAGGGQPQH
>TRBV5-1|TRBJ1-1
ASSLANFRHLGNTEAF
>TRBV24-1|TRBJ1-1
ATNLGLGQV
>TRBV19|TRBJ1-5
ASSMRYGNQPQH
>TRBV19|TRBJ2-5
ASSATGAQETQY
>TRBV10-2|TRBJ2-3
ASRDRESNADTQY
>TRBV3-1/TRBV3-2|TRBJ1-6
ASSSRGANSPLH
>TRBV5-1|TRBJ2-5
ASSLWGQGRRETQY
>TRBV5-5|TRBJ2-1
ASSPEREWAYNEQF
>TRBV6-5|TRBJ1-2
ASSSRGGYT
>TRBV5-4|TRBJ1-1
ASSLADRRNTEAF
>TRBV7-8|TRBJ2-1
ASSLALGLAIHEQF
>TRBV7-2|TRBJ1-5
ASSTDFGSNQPQH
>TRBV27|TRBJ2-7
ASRFSGAPYEQY
>TRBV7-9|TRBJ1-2
ASSLTGGLVGYT
>TRBV5-1|TRBJ2-7
ASSLGGSEQY
>TRBV9|TRBJ1-1
ASSVAPPSGEAF
>TRBV7-2|TRBJ2-2
ASSFEGTGELF
>TRBV3-1/TRBV3-2|TRBJ1-4
ASRKGRLATNEKLF
>TRBV7-2|TRBJ1-1
ASSSTRTLNTEAF
>TRBV5-4|TRBJ2-1
ASSLRSTGSEQF
>TRBV29-1|TRBJ2-1
SGRDYLTYNEQF
>TRBV28|TRBJ2-7
ASSQTGVLNEQY
>TRBV7-3|TRBJ2-2
ASSLEGSGELF
>TRBV7-3|TRBJ2-3
ASSLVSPDTQY
>TRBV7-9|TRBJ1-1
ASRLGASTEAF
>TRBV7-3|TRBJ2-1
ASSLTPGTSGKANEQF
>TRBV5-4|TRBJ1-1
ASSSGQSNTEAF
>TRBV6-5|TRBJ2-7
ASSYGRSHEQY
>TRBV5-1|TRBJ2-7
ASSLASREAEQY
>TRBV19|TRBJ1-5
ASIGTGMLRQPQH
>TRBV27|TRBJ2-2
ASSLRGRSAGELF
>TRBV19|TRBJ2-1
ASTDRGAGYNEQF
>TRBV2|TRBJ2-1
ASSYSVQGIYNEQF
>TRBV7-8|TRBJ1-2
ASGLYGYT
>TRBV9|TRBJ2-1
ASSAGLAGGHYNEQF
>TRBV29-1|TRBJ1-1
SGTVSWTEAF
>TRBV5-1|TRBJ2-7
ASSRPPAYEQY
>TRBV30|TRBJ2-1
AWSQGNYNEQF
>TRBV30|TRBJ1-5
AWSDRGPAQH
>TRBV29-1|TRBJ1-1
SVGGGPFGEAF
>TRBV9|TRBJ1-1
ASSANLQGGEAF
>TRBV19|TRBJ1-5
ASTPPGFSNQPQH
>TRBV19|TRBJ1-1
ASSWLTNTEAF
>TRBV5-4|TRBJ1-1
ASSSGRGTEAF